Described below is a single T cell receptor beta chain sequence and its context. Its specificity is unknown. Trimming took 5 bases from V and 0 from J, leaving 9 bases between them. Per germline, CDR1 SGHTA and CDR2 FQGNSA. This CDR3 spans 14 amino acids. The sample is drawn from a study of T cells in localized non-small cell lung cancer. Study findings and constraints: Maximal T cell clonality occurred in uninvolved adjacent lung, with tumor ranking below it.

Data came from immunoSEQ multiplex PCR; TCRdb stores just in-frame clones and leaves some out. The sample has about 27,000 clones, roughly nine tenths seen once. The sample in question was peripheral blood, obtained before any cancer treatment. The sequence came from a female donor over 55 with stage II squamous cell lung carcinoma. The rearrangement joins TRBV7-2 to TRBJ2-3, with D uncertain. The CDR3 region is CASSLDRSTDTQYF. DNA of the CDR3: TGTGCCAGCAGCCTTGACCGGAGCACAGATACGCAGTATTTT.